Each of the 30 T cell receptor beta chains below was sequenced from the same sample in a study of blood T cell repertoires in COVID-19. The method was immunoSEQ multiplex PCR; TCRdb's version includes in-frame clones alone and lacks a portion of them. Of 290,000 or so clones in the sample, around 87% are singletons; the top ten hold about 1.2%. The specimen was peripheral blood. Receptor source: a man between 65 and 85 years old with acute or convalescent COVID-19.

The CDR3: CAISEQGDYGYTF. As DNA, the CDR3 is TGTGCCATCAGTGAACAGGGAGATTATGGCTACACCTTC. V is TRBV10-3 and J is TRBJ1-2; D is possibly TRBD1 (6 bases). The V gene's germline CDR1 is ENHRY and CDR2 SYGVKD. V was pared by 3 bases and J by 5 bases, with 10 bases between. This CDR3 is 13 amino acids long.

The CDR3 bases are TGTGCCAGCAGCGGCACAGGAACCTACGAGCAGTACTTC. Translating it yields CASSGTGTYEQYF. The V call is TRBV9, the J call TRBJ2-7; TRBD1 is a possible D gene (5 bases). The CDR3 consists of 13 residues. V lost 3 bases, J lost 2 bases, and 9 bases lay in between. The germline CDR1 and CDR2 sequences are SGDLS and YYNGEE.

The chain carries TRBV2 and TRBJ1-2; D not resolved. Trimming cost V 3 bases and J 3 bases, with 8 bases left between them. The CDR3 is made up of 13 amino acids. Germline V lookup: CDR1 SNHLY, CDR2 FYNNEI. The CDR3 bases are TGTGCCAGCAGTGATATGAGGGACTATGGCTACACCTTC. This encodes CASSDMRDYGYTF.

In DNA form, the CDR3 reads TGTGCCAGCAGCCAAGATTCCCTAGCGGCTCAAGGTACGCAGTATTTT. Its protein product is CASSQDSLAAQGTQYF. The chain uses TRBV4-2 and TRBJ2-3; TRBD2 matches at 7 bases. The CDR3 runs 16 residues. Trimming cost V 0 bases and J 8 bases; bases outside gene matches: 11. CDR1 and CDR2 (germline): LGHNA, YNFKEQ.

In its sample, this clone was seen once. The chain combines TRBV28 with TRBJ2-1; TRBD2 agrees at 11 bases. CDR1 and CDR2 from the germline V gene are MDHEN and SYDVKM. Unmatched junction bases numbered 6, after V lost 5 bases and J lost 3 bases. This CDR3 has 16 amino acids. CDR3 region: CASSPRTSGFYNEQFF. The CDR3 coding sequence is TGTGCCAGCAGTCCCCGGACTAGCGGGTTCTACAATGAGCAGTTCTTC.

This chain links TRBV24-1 with TRBJ2-1, with 10 nucleotides matching TRBD2. Germline CDR1 KGHDR, CDR2 SFDVKD. V lost 3 bases, J lost 10 bases, and 8 bases stayed unmatched. The CDR3 runs 15 residues. CDR3 nucleotide sequence: TGTGCCACCAGTGATCGTTGGCTAGCGGGGGAGGAGCAGTTCTTC. Its translation is CATSDRWLAGEEQFF.

Only one count was recorded for this clone. The rearrangement links TRBV5-1 to TRBJ2-2; D is perhaps TRBD1 (7 bases). Germline assignment: CDR1 SGHRS and CDR2 YFSETQ. Trimming removed 2 bases at V and 3 bases at J, with 14 bases between. This CDR3 spans 16 amino acids. The CDR3 nucleotides read TGCGCCAGCAGCTTCGGGGGCAGGGGGGACACCGGGGAGCTGTTTTTT. This translates into CASSFGGRGDTGELFF.

The V gene is TRBV5-4, the J gene TRBJ2-1, with 9 bases that match TRBD1. Losses at the gene ends were 3 bases for V and 5 bases for J; bases not matched to a gene: 12. CDR3 length equals 17 residues. Germline V gene lookup returns CDR1 SGHNT and CDR2 YYREEE (reference sequence). The CDR3 DNA is TGTGCCAGCAGCTCCCCACAGGGGGCCGCGGGGAACAATGAGCAGTTCTTC. It encodes CASSSPQGAAGNNEQFF.

The chain carries TRBV5-1 and TRBJ2-7; 12 bases agree with TRBD2. CDR3 size: 16 residues. V was clipped by 3 bases and J by 7 bases; unmatched bases: 11. Germline loops: CDR1 SGHRS, CDR2 YFSETQ. CDR3: CASSSTSGRPVGEQYF. The CDR3 DNA reads TGCGCCAGCAGCTCTACTAGCGGGAGGCCGGTGGGAGAGCAGTACTTC.

This clone was observed a few times. This rearrangement joins TRBV18 to TRBJ1-1; D might be TRBD1 (5 bases). This CDR3 is built from 14 residues. CDR1 KGHSH and CDR2 LQKENI come from the germline V gene. Trimming removed 4 bases from V and 3 bases from J, with 12 bases in between. The CDR3 bases are TGTGCCAGCTCACTACGGGGGATAGACACTGAAGCTTTCTTT. Translating gives CASSLRGIDTEAFF.

The chain has TRBV4-1 and TRBJ1-2; D perhaps matches TRBD1 (5 bases). The CDR3 contains 17 residues. The ends were cut back, 0 bases at V and 0 bases at J, with 14 bases in the middle. The germline V gene has CDR1 MGHRA and CDR2 YSYEKL. CDR3 region: CASSQDQGTGANYGYTF. The CDR3 nucleotides are TGCGCCAGCAGCCAAGATCAGGGAACAGGAGCTAACTATGGCTACACCTTC.

The chain is built from TRBV11-2 and TRBJ1-6; TRBD1 might be the D (6 bases). This CDR3 has 15 residues. V was clipped by 3 bases and J by 7 bases, with 13 bases between them. The germline gives CDR1 SGHAT, CDR2 FQNNGV. The CDR3 spells CASSFRGGGNSPLHF. The DNA for the CDR3 is TGTGCCAGCAGCTTCAGGGGCGGGGGGAATTCACCCCTCCACTTT.

The chain employs TRBV7-9 and TRBJ2-5; D may be TRBD1 (6 bases). V lost 5 bases and J lost 7, with 14 bases in between. Germline V gene data show CDR1 as SEHNR and CDR2 as FQNEAQ (reference sequence). The CDR3 length is 13 residues. DNA for the CDR3: TGTGCCAGCAGCCAGGGGACCGCCGGGACCCAGTACTTC. Its protein is CASSQGTAGTQYF.

J is TRBJ1-5 and V is TRBV6-5; D is uncertain. V lost 2 bases and J lost 4, with 6 bases in between. This CDR3 is built from 13 residues. Germline values: CDR1 MNHEY, CDR2 SVGAGI. CDR3 DNA: TGTGCCAGCAGTTACGGAGGGAATCAGCCCCAGCATTTT. It is translated as CASSYGGNQPQHF.

The rearrangement uses TRBV27 and TRBJ2-5; tentatively, D is TRBD2 (6 bases). Germline values: CDR1 MNHEY, CDR2 SMNVEV (reference sequence). The CDR3 contains 16 residues. Trimming cost V 0 bases and J 2 bases, with 13 bases left between them. The CDR3 loop is CASSLSPTRGQETQYF. The CDR3 DNA is TGTGCCAGCAGTTTATCACCAACTCGGGGGCAAGAGACCCAGTACTTC.

The rearrangement links TRBV11-3 to TRBJ1-1; tentatively, D is TRBD1 (5 bases). The CDR3 sequence is 13 residues long. Looked up from germline, CDR1 is SGHNT and CDR2 is YENEEA. V was pared by 0 bases and J by 6 bases, with 8 bases between. This CDR3 reads CASSLDLTAEAFF. CDR3 in DNA: TGTGCCAGCAGCTTAGATTTGACAGCTGAAGCTTTCTTT.

This clone was counted between two and nine times. This chain uses TRBV14 with TRBJ2-7, with 7 positions matching TRBD1. The trim removed 4 bases at V and 12 bases at J, leaving 12 bases unmatched. In germline, CDR1 is SGHDN, CDR2 FVKESK. The CDR3 covers 13 residues. The CDR3 nucleotides are TGTGCCAGCAGCCGACTTAGGACGGGACAGCGGTACTTC. This encodes CASSRLRTGQRYF. The full variable domain, rest sourced from reference TRBV14 and TRBJ2-7, is EAGVTQFPSHSVIEKGQTVTLRCDPISGHDNLYWYRRVMGKEIKFLLHFVKESKQDESGMPNNRFLAERTGGTYSTLKVQPAELEDSGVYFCASSRLRTGQRYFGPGTRLTVT.

The rearrangement joins TRBV6-5 to TRBJ1-5; maybe TRBD1 (6 bases). Trimming removed 6 bases from V and 9 bases from J, with 15 bases in between. The CDR3 loop spans 13 amino acids. Germline V gives CDR1 MNHEY, CDR2 SVGAGI. DNA of the CDR3: TGTGCCAGCAGGCGGACAGACTACCTGCCCCAGCATTTT. This translates into CASRRTDYLPQHF.

The chain's CDR3 is CVRGRDRRSGNTIYF. The CDR3 nucleotides read TGTGTCCGAGGAAGGGACAGGCGCTCTGGAAACACCATATATTTT. V gene TRBV7-5 combines with J gene TRBJ1-3; no DNA check was done on the table's D call, TRBD1. TRBV7-5 is annotated as a pseudogene. The CDR3 spans 15 residues.

This clone has just one count. The V call is TRBV15, the J call TRBJ1-5, with a weak D call TRBD1 (6 bases). Germline lookup yields CDR1 LNHNV and CDR2 YYDKDF (reference sequence). The CDR3 loop spans 14 amino acids. Trimming pared 1 base from V and 6 bases from J, leaving 10 bases between. Written as DNA, the CDR3 is TGTGCCACCAGCAGAGGGCAGGGGACTCAGCCCCAGCATTTT. Protein product: CATSRGQGTQPQHF.

The CDR3: CASSPGLSNTEAFF. The CDR3 DNA follows: TGTGCCAGCTCACCAGGGCTATCGAACACTGAAGCTTTCTTT. This chain joins TRBV18 and TRBJ1-1; D is unresolved. V was clipped by 2 bases and J by 1 base, with 8 bases between them. CDR3 length equals 14 residues. From germline, CDR1 is KGHSH and CDR2 LQKENI. Using reference TRBV18 and TRBJ1-1 for the parts outside the CDR3, the full variable domain is NAGVMQNPRHLVRRRGQEARLRCSPMKGHSHVYWYRQLPEEGLKFMVYLQKENIIDESGMPKERFSAEFPKEGPSILRIQQVVRGDSAAYFCASSPGLSNTEAFFGQGTRLTVV.

The chain recombines TRBV7-2 with TRBJ1-5; TRBD1 matches at 7 bases. Trimming at V came to 5 bases and at J to 2 bases, leaving 3 bases not matched to a gene. This CDR3 is 14 amino acids long. Germline CDR1 is SGHTA and CDR2 is FQGNSA. CDR3 in DNA: TGTGCCAGCAGCCTAGGGACAGGCAATCAGCCCCAGCATTTT. Protein: CASSLGTGNQPQHF.

Concerning this clone: Other DNA sequences in the same sample also yield this CDR3. The J gene is TRBJ2-7, the V gene TRBV6-5; the match to TRBD1 covers 7 bases. The V gene's germline CDR1 is MNHEY and CDR2 SVGAGI. Trimming at V came to 6 bases and at J to 3 bases, leaving 2 bases not matched to a gene. The CDR3 consists of 12 residues. The CDR3 sequence: CASSRQGYEQYF. CDR3 DNA: TGTGCCAGCAGCCGACAGGGCTACGAGCAGTACTTC.

V and J are TRBV10-3 and TRBJ2-7; D is perhaps TRBD1 (7 bases). This CDR3 is built from 16 residues. Trimming took off 3 bases at V and 5 bases at J, with 20 bases between the two ends. Germline CDR1 is ENHRY and CDR2 is SYGVKD. The CDR3 spells CAISEGEDRRGDEQYF. The CDR3, as DNA: TGTGCCATCAGTGAAGGGGAGGACCGCAGGGGGGACGAGCAGTACTTC.

The V call is TRBV29-1, the J call TRBJ2-1; 7 bases map to TRBD1. CDR1 is SQVTM, CDR2 ANQGSEA, per germline. This CDR3 is built from 14 residues. V lost 4 bases to trimming and J lost 4 bases; unmatched junction nucleotides: 7. CDR3 sequence: CSVVGTAMYNEQFF. The CDR3 nucleotides are TGCAGCGTTGTGGGGACAGCTATGTACAATGAGCAGTTCTTC.

The chain employs TRBV28 and TRBJ2-7; the D gene is possibly TRBD1 (6 bases). Trimming took 4 bases from V and 5 from J, leaving 21 bases between them. This CDR3 is 16 amino acids long. Germline CDR1 MDHEN, CDR2 SYDVKM. CDR3 in DNA: TGTGCCAGCAGTTCCCCAGTACGTACAGGGACGGACGAGCAGTACTTC. Its protein product is CASSSPVRTGTDEQYF. Combining the CDR3 with reference TRBV28 and TRBJ2-7 gives the whole variable domain DVKVTQSSRYLVKRTGEKVFLECVQDMDHENMFWYRQDPGLGLRLIYFSYDVKMKEKGDIPEGYSVSREKKERFSLILESASTNQTSMYLCASSSPVRTGTDEQYFGPGTRLTVT.

The chain has TRBV4-3 and TRBJ2-1, with 9 nucleotides matching TRBD2. Germline V CDR1 and CDR2: LGHNA, YSLEER. The J segment lost 9 bases and the V segment lost 0 bases, leaving 6 bases of the junction unmatched. The CDR3 totals 15 residues. CDR3 protein: CASSQEPAGGSEQFF. In DNA, the CDR3 is TGCGCCAGCAGCCAAGAACCAGCGGGAGGCTCTGAGCAGTTCTTC.

The rearrangement links TRBV18 to TRBJ2-2; no definite D call. This CDR3 spans 13 amino acids. In germline, CDR1 is KGHSH, CDR2 LQKENI. The germline V and J ends were trimmed by 4 bases and 3 bases, with 6 bases remaining between them. The CDR3 spells CASSLTHTGELFF. CDR3 sequence (DNA): TGTGCCAGCTCACTAACTCACACCGGGGAGCTGTTTTTT. Based on the CDR3 plus reference TRBV18 and TRBJ2-2, the full variable domain is NAGVMQNPRHLVRRRGQEARLRCSPMKGHSHVYWYRQLPEEGLKFMVYLQKENIIDESGMPKERFSAEFPKEGPSILRIQQVVRGDSAAYFCASSLTHTGELFFGEGSRLTVL.

The V gene is TRBV7-2, the J gene TRBJ2-5; 7 bases match TRBD1. Germline trimming cut 5 bases from V and 5 bases from J; bases unmatched to any gene: 8. CDR3 size: 14 residues. Per germline, CDR1 SGHTA and CDR2 FQGNSA. The CDR3: CASSPQTGLETQYF. CDR3 DNA sequence: TGTGCCAGCAGCCCACAGACAGGGTTGGAGACCCAGTACTTC.

The genes are TRBV28 and TRBJ2-7, with a tentative D call TRBD2 (5 bases). Per germline, CDR1 MDHEN and CDR2 SYDVKM. The CDR3 has 14 amino acids. Trimming shortened V by 3 bases and J by 0 bases, and 9 bases separated the two germline ends. CDR3 sequence: CASSLRVASYEQYF. CDR3 in DNA: TGTGCCAGCAGTTTGAGGGTAGCCTCCTACGAGCAGTACTTC.